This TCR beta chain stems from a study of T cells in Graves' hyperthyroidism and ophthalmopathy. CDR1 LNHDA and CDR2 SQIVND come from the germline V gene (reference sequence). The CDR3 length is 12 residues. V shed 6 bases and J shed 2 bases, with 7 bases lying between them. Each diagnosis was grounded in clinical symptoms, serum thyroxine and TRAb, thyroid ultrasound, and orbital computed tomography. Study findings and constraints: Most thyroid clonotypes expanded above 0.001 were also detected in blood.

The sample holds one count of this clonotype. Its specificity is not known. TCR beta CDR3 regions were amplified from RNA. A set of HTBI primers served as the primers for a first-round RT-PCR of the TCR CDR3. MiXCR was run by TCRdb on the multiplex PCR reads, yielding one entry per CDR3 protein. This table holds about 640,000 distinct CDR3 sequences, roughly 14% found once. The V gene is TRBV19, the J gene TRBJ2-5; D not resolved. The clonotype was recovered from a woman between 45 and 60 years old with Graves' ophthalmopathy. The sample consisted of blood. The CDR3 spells CASRNRQETQYF. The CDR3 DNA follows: TGTGCCAGTAGAAACAGACAAGAGACCCAGTACTTC.